What follows are 2 T cell receptor beta chains derived from one specimen sequenced in a study of response to subunit inactivated influenza vaccine. MiXCR, run by TCRdb on the RT-PCR reads, gives a single entry per CDR3 protein. Of more than 550,000 distinct CDR3 sequences in the sample, 12% were seen once. Sequences were derived from PBMCs from blood, sampled on the day of vaccination. The receptors come from a middle-aged man who received an inactivated influenza vaccine.

This clonotype is a singleton in its sample. This chain uses TRBV7-9 with TRBJ2-7, with TRBD2 identical over 10 bases. Germline loops: CDR1 SEHNR, CDR2 FQNEAQ (reference sequence). The CDR3 length is 15 residues. V was pared by 4 bases and J by 4 bases, with 7 bases of the junction left unmatched. The CDR3 DNA sequence: TGTGCCAGCAGCTCCAGCCTAGCGGGAGAGTACGAGCAGTACTTC. Protein: CASSSSLAGEYEQYF.

In its sample, this clonotype was seen many times. A read error may produce the germline difference seen at one junction end. The chain is built from TRBV7-6 and TRBJ2-2, with TRBD1 matching 8 bases. The length of the CDR3 is 16 residues. Germline assignment: CDR1 SGHVS and CDR2 FNYEAQ. DNA of the CDR3: TGTGCCAGCAGTTTAGCATTGGACAGGGATACCGGGGAGCTGTTTTTT. The encoded protein is CASSLALDRDTGELFF. The whole variable domain, remainder taken from reference TRBV7-6 and TRBJ2-2, is GAGVSQSPRYKVTKRGQDVALRCDPISGHVSLYWYRQALGQGPEFLTYFNYEAQQDKSGLPNDRFSAERPEGSISTLTIQRTEQRDSAMYRCASSLALDRDTGELFFGEGSRLTVL.